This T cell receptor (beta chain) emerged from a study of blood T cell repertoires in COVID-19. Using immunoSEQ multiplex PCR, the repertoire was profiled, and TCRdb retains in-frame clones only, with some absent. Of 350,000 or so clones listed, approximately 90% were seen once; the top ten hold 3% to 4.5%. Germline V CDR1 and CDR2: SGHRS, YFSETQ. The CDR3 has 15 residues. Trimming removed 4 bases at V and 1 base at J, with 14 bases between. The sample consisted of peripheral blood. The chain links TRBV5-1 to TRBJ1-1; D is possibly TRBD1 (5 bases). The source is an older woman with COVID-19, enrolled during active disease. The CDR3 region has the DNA TGCGCCAGCAGCCCCGACTTGGGGGGGAACACTGAAGCTTTCTTT. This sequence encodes CASSPDLGGNTEAFF.